This TCR beta chain was profiled in a study of cytomegalovirus exposure and HLA in healthy donors. Researchers ran the PCR with 60 Vbeta and 13 Jbeta primers. Assay: immunoSEQ multiplex PCR; the TCRdb copy retains only in-frame clones and omits some. The data contain over 200,000 clones, roughly 70% of them seen just once; the ten biggest clones take up less than 2%. Study observations and caveats: Certain indistinguishable V segments, among them TRBV6-2 and TRBV6-3, were excluded. Associated with cytomegalovirus, according to the listing, were 150 to 200 TCR beta chains.

V lost 5 bases and J lost 9, with 20 bases in between. The CDR3 runs to 15 residues. Germline CDR1 is SGHNT and CDR2 is YENEEA. To note about this clone: Its antigen is not identified.

This sequence was found in a woman aged 25-40 years in good health and CMV-seronegative. The genes are TRBV11-3 and TRBJ2-1, with D perhaps matching TRBD2 (5 bases). Sequencing was carried out using PBMCs. CDR3 loop: CASSPHRGAPSEQFF. DNA for the CDR3: TGTGCCAGCAGCCCCCACCGGGGAGCGCCTTCTGAGCAGTTCTTC.